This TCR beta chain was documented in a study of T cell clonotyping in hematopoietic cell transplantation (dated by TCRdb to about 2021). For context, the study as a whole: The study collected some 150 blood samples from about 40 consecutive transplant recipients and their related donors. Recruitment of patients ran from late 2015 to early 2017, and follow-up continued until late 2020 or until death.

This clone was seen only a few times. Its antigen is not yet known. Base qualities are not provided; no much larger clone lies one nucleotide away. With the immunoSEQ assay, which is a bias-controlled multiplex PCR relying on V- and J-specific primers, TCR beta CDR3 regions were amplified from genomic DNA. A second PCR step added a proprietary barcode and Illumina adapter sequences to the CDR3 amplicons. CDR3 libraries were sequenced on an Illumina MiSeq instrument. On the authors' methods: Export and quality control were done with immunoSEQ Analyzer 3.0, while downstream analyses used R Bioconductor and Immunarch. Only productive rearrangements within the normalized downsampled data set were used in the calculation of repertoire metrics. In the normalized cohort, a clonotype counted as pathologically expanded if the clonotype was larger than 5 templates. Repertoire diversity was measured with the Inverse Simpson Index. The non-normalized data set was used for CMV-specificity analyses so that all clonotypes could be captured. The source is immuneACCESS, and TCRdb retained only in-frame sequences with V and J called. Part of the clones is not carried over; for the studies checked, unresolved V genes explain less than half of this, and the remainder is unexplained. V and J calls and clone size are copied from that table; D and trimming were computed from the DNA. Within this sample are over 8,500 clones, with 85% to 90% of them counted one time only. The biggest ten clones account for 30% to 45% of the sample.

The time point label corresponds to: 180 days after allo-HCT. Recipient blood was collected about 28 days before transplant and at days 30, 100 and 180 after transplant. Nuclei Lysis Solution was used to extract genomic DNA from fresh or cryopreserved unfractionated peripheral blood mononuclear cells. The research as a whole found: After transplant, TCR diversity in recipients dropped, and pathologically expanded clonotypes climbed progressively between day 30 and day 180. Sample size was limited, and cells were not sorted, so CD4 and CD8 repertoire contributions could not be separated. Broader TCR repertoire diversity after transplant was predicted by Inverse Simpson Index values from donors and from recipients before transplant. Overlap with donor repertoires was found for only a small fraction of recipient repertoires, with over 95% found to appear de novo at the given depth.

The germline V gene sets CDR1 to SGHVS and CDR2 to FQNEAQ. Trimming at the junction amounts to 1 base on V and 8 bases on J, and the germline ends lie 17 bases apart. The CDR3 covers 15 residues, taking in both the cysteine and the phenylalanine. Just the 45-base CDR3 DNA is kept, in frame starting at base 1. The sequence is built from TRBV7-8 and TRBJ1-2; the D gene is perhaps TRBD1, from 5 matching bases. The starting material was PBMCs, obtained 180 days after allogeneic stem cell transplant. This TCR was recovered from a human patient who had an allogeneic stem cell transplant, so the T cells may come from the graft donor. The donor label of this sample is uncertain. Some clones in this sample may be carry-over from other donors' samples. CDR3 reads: CASSLGGARSAGYTF. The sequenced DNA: TGTGCCAGCAGCTTAGGAGGGGCGAGGTCTGCCGGCTACACCTTC. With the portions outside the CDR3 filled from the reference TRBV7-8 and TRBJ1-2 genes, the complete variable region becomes GAGVSQSPRYKVAKRGQDVALRCDPISGHVSLFWYQQALGQGPEFLTYFQNEAQLDKSGLPSDRFFAERPEGSVSTLKIQRTQQEDSAVYLCASSLGGARSAGYTFGSGTRLTVV.